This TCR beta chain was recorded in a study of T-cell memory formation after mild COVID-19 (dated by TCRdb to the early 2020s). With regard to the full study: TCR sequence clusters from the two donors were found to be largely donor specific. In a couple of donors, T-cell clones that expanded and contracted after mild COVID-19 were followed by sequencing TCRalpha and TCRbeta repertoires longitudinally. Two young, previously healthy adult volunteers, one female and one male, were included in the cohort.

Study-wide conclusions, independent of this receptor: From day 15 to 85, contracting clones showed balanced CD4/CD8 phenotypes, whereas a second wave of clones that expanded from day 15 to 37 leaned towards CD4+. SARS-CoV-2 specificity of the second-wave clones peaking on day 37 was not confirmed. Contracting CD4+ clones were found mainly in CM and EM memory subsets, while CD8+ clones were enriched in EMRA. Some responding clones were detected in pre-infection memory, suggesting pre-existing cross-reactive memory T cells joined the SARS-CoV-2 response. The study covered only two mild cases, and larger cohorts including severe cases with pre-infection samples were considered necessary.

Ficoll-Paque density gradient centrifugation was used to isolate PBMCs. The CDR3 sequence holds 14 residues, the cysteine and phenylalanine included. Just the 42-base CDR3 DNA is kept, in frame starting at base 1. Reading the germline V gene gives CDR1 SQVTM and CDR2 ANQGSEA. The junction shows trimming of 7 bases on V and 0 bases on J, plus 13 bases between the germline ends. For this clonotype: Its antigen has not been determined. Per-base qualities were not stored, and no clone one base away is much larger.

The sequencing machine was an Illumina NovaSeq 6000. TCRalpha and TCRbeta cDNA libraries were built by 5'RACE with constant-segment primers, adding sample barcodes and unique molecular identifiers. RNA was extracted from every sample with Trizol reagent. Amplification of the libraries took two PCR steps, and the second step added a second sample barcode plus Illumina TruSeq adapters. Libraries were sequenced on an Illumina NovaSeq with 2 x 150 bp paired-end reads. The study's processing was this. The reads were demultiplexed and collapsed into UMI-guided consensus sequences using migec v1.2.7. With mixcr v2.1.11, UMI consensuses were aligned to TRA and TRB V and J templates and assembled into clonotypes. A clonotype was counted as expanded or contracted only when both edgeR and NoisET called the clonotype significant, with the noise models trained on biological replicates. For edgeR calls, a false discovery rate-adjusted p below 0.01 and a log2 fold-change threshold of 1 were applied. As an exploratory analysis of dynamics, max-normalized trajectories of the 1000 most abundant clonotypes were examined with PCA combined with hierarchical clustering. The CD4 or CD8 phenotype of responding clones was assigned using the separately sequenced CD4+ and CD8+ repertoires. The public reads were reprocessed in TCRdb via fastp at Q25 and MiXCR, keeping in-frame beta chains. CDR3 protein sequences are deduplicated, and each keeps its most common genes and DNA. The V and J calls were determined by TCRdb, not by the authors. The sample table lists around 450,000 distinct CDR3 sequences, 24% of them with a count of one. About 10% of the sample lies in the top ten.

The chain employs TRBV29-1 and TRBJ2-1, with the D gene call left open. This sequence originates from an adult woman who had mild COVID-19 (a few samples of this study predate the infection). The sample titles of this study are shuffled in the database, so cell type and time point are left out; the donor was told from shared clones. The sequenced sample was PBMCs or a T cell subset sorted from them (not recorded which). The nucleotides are TGCAGCGCAAAACCCCAGAACTCCTACAATGAGCAGTTCTTC. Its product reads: CSAKPQNSYNEQFF.